This TCR beta chain was found in a study of OX40 agonist ivuxolimab in advanced cancers. Study in general: An agonistic anti-OX40 (CD134) antibody, ivuxolimab, was used to treat the patients. Among those enrolled, mean age was about 58 years (range roughly 20 to 79) and approximately 83% were male. Participants could have had prior anti-PD-1, anti-PD-L1 or anti-CTLA-4 therapy, and more than 35% had some.

As concerns this clone: Antigen specificity is unknown.

Study observations and caveats: Expanded peripheral T cells had an undetermined antigen specificity.

Germline CDR1 and CDR2: ENHRY and SYGVKD. The CDR3 extends over 12 amino acids. V was pared by 0 bases and J by 7 bases, with 5 bases between. Generated by immunoSEQ multiplex PCR, the TCRdb table keeps only in-frame clones and is missing some. The sample has 69,000 or so clones; roughly 88% are singletons. J is TRBJ2-3 and V is TRBV10-3; no firm D call. The TCR was taken from an adult with an advanced solid tumor such as melanoma, head and neck, liver or kidney cancer. Sequencing used CD4+ or CD8+ T cells sorted from blood, obtained in a trial of the OX40 agonist ivuxolimab. CDR3 protein: CAISESLYTQYF. For the CDR3, the DNA is TGTGCCATCAGTGAGTCGCTCTATACGCAGTATTTT.